One TCR beta chain is described in this entry. CD45RO-negative, CCR7-positively selected cells formed the naive CD8 fraction, excluding terminally differentiated effector memory CD45RA+ cells. Germline loops: CDR1 MGHDK, CDR2 SYGVNS. This CDR3 comprises 12 residues. With 4 bases removed from V and 3 bases from J, the gap between germline ends came to 6 bases. These data belong to a study of shared clonotypes between healthy human individuals. Using immunoSEQ multiplex PCR, the repertoire was profiled, and TCRdb retains in-frame clones only, with some absent. The sample has about 550,000 clones, nearly 97% seen once.

This rearrangement joins TRBV25-1 to TRBJ1-1, with D tentatively TRBD1 (5 bases). The TCR comes from a woman in her 30s in good health. Sequencing was performed on naive CD8+ T cells sorted from blood. Written as DNA, the CDR3 is TGTGCCAGCAGTGCAGGGTACACTGAAGCTTTCTTT. It is translated as CASSAGYTEAFF.